These 14 T cell receptor beta chains were sequenced from one sample in a study of CD8 T cells in ankylosing spondylitis. Using its own MiXCR run on the 5' RACE reads, TCRdb lists one record per CDR3 protein. Found here are fewer than 250,000 distinct CDR3 sequences, under 12% of them singletons; the top ten hold 2% to 3%. Sequences were obtained from blood, either unsorted or a sorted T cell fraction (not recorded which). Every receptor here comes from a male donor with ankylosing spondylitis or in good health (not recorded which).

A note on this clonotype: It may be a read error: a sequence one base away is much more abundant. The V call is TRBV5-1, the J call TRBJ2-3; TRBD1 matches at 7 bases. Germline lookup yields CDR1 SGHRS and CDR2 YFSETQ. The trim removed 4 bases at V and 6 bases at J, leaving 8 bases unmatched. The CDR3 is made up of 14 amino acids. The CDR3 DNA reads as TGCGCCAGCAGCCAAGACGACAGGGTGGATACGCAGTATTTT. Amino acid sequence: CASSQDDRVDTQYF.

This clonotype was recorded a few times. The chain combines TRBV20-1 with TRBJ2-1; 11 nucleotides match TRBD1. This CDR3 region has 16 residues. CDR1 is DFQATT, CDR2 SNEGSKA, per germline (reference sequence). Unmatched junction bases numbered 14, after V lost 5 bases and J lost 8 bases. CDR3 loop: CSACKLGQGVGDEQFF. As DNA, the CDR3 is TGCAGTGCTTGCAAGCTGGGACAGGGGGTAGGCGATGAGCAGTTCTTC.

The gene calls are TRBV10-3 and TRBJ2-1; 15 bases agree with TRBD2. With V trimmed by 4 bases and J by 8 bases, 6 bases remained unmatched. This CDR3 comprises 16 residues. Germline CDR1 and CDR2: ENHRY and SYGVKD. The CDR3 loop is CAISAGGLAGGDEQFF. CDR3 in DNA: TGTGCCATCAGTGCCGGTGGACTAGCGGGGGGGGATGAGCAGTTCTTC.

As regards this clonotype: This sequence may be a read error, since a much larger clone differs from it by one base. V usage is TRBV20-1 and J usage is TRBJ2-7; D unclear. Germline CDR1 reads DFQATT; CDR2 reads SNEGSKA (reference sequence). V shed 4 bases and J shed 5 bases, with 18 bases lying between them. The CDR3 extends over 14 amino acids. This CDR3 is CSAMSRHGRDEQYF. As DNA, the CDR3 is TGCAGTGCTATGAGCCGACACGGACGCGACGAGCAGTACTTC.

This clonotype was seen at least ten times. The V call is TRBV30, the J call TRBJ1-2, with TRBD1 identical over 7 bases. With V trimmed by 2 bases and J by 7 bases, 10 bases remained unmatched. The CDR3 consists of 14 residues. The germline V gene encodes CDR1 GTSNPN and CDR2 SVGIG (reference sequence). The CDR3 reads CAWSPPGGFIGYTF. Here the CDR3 DNA reads TGTGCCTGGAGTCCCCCAGGGGGTTTTATTGGCTACACCTTC.

The rearrangement joins TRBV12-3 or TRBV12-4 to TRBJ2-7; D unclear. This CDR3 spans 13 amino acids. The V and J ends lost 1 base and 3 bases respectively, with 7 bases between them. Here the CDR3 reads CASSLEEYYEQYF. In DNA form, the CDR3 reads TGTGCCAGCAGTTTAGAGGAATACTACGAGCAGTACTTC.

This clonotype was recorded many times. The chain carries TRBV7-2 and TRBJ2-3; D not resolved. CDR1 is SGHTA, CDR2 FQGNSA, per germline. CDR3 length: 15 amino acids. Trimming took off 1 base at V and 1 base at J, with 9 bases between the two ends. This CDR3 is CASSLGPQRTDTQYF. DNA of the CDR3: TGTGCCAGCAGCTTAGGACCTCAGCGCACAGATACGCAGTATTTT.

In this sample, this clonotype turned up many times. J is TRBJ2-5 and V is TRBV5-1; D is unclear. Trimming left V 4 bases short and J 3 bases short, with 13 bases between. CDR1 and CDR2 from the germline V gene are SGHRS and YFSETQ. The CDR3 runs 14 residues. As DNA, the CDR3 is TGCGCCAGCAGCCCTGCCCCATTTGAAGAGACCCAGTACTTC. Its translation is CASSPAPFEETQYF.

In its sample, this clonotype was seen many times. The chain links TRBV4-1 to TRBJ2-7; D possibly corresponds to TRBD1 (5 bases). This CDR3 has 17 amino acids. The V and J ends lost 1 base and 6 bases respectively, with 22 bases between them. Germline assignment: CDR1 MGHRA and CDR2 YSYEKL. The CDR3 DNA is TGCGCCAGCAGCCAAGCCCTTCAGCTAGGGGTGAAGATCGAGCAGTACTTC. Its translation is CASSQALQLGVKIEQYF.

This clonotype was seen at least ten times. The rearrangement links TRBV12-3 or TRBV12-4 to TRBJ2-1; 9 bases align to TRBD2. V was clipped by 3 bases and J by 7 bases; unmatched bases: 4. This CDR3 has 14 amino acids. DNA of the CDR3: TGTGCCAGCAGTTTTAGCGGGAGTTTAAATGAGCAGTTCTTC. Residues: CASSFSGSLNEQFF.

This clonotype was counted ten times or more. The chain uses TRBV27 and TRBJ2-3, with a weak D call TRBD1 (6 bases). The V end was cut by 2 bases, the J end by 1 base, with 13 bases between. Germline values: CDR1 MNHEY, CDR2 SMNVEV (reference sequence). The length of the CDR3 is 16 residues. DNA of the CDR3: TGTGCCAGCAGTTTAGTAACAGGGTGGGGCACAGATACGCAGTATTTT. Its translation: CASSLVTGWGTDTQYF.

The chain is built from TRBV12-3 or TRBV12-4 and TRBJ2-1; D may be TRBD2 (6 bases). The CDR3 consists of 12 residues. V lost 5 bases to trimming and J lost 12 bases, with 14 bases between them. The CDR3 nucleotides are TGTGCCAGCAGTCGAGCGGGTTATCCGCAGTTCTTC. It codes for CASSRAGYPQFF.

This clonotype has a single count. The chain combines TRBV7-8 with TRBJ1-2; D is undetermined. The germline gives CDR1 SGHVS, CDR2 FQNEAQ. CDR3 length: 14 amino acids. Between the trimmed V and J ends, which lost 3 bases and 0 bases, there was a span of 8 bases. This CDR3 is CASSLSRTNYGYTF. CDR3 in DNA: TGTGCCAGCAGCTTGAGCAGGACTAACTATGGCTACACCTTC.

In this sample, this clonotype turned up many times. The chain carries TRBV12-3 or TRBV12-4 and TRBJ1-2, with 8 nucleotides matching TRBD1. J was trimmed by 0 bases and V by 2 bases; bases with no gene match: 5. The CDR3 consists of 16 residues. The CDR3 here is CASSLTGTGANYGYTF. The CDR3, as DNA: TGTGCCAGCAGTTTAACCGGGACAGGAGCTAACTATGGCTACACCTTC.